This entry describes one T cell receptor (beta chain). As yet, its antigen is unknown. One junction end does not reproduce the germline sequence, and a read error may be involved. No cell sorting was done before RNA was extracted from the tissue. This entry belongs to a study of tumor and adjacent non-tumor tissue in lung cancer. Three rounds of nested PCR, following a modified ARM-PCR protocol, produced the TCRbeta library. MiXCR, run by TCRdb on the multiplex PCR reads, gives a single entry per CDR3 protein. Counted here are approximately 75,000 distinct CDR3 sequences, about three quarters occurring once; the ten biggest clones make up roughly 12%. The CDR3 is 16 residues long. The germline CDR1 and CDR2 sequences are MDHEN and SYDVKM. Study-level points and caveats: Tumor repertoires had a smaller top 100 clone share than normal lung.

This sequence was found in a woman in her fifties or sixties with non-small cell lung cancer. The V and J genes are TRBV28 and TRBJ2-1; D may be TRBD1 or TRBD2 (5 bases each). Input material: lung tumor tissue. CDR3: CVSSSVGHGGSGAQFF. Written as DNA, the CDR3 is TGTGTCAGCAGTTCGGTCGGACACGGCGGGTCTGGTGCGCAGTTCTTC.